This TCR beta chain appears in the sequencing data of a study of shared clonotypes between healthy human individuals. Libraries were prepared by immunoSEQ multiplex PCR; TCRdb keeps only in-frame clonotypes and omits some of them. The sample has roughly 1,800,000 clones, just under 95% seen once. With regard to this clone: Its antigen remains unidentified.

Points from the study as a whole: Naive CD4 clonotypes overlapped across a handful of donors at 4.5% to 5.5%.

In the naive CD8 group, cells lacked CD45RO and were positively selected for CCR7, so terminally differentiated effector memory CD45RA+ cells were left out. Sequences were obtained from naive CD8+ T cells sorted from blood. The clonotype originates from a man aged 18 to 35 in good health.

DNA of the CDR3: TGTGCCAGCATTTTAAGGGGTCCTTACGAGCAGTACTTC. It codes for CASILRGPYEQYF. The chain couples TRBV2 to TRBJ2-7, with D maybe TRBD1 (5 bases). Germline CDR1 is SNHLY and CDR2 is FYNNEI. Trimming took off 7 bases at V and 4 bases at J, with 14 bases between the two ends. This CDR3 has 13 amino acids.